Listed below are T cell receptor beta chains from one sample, sequenced in a study of blood T cells in healthy people across ages. TCRdb ran MiXCR on the 5' RACE reads and lists one entry per CDR3 protein. The sample holds 600,000 or so distinct CDR3 sequences, about 30% seen once. The sample taken for sequencing was blood. These receptors all come from a woman older than 75 in good health. The CDR3 runs from the conserved cysteine through the conserved F or W.

>TRBV7-3|TRBJ2-6
CASSPDGMNTGANVLTF
>TRBV6-5|TRBJ2-1
CVSSYSPDNEQFF
>TRBV5-1|TRBJ2-7
CASSFGVNTAYEQYF
>TRBV6-5|TRBJ1-6
CASSSWWNSPLHF
>TRBV5-1|TRBJ2-1
CASSLIPGGDIYNEQFF
>TRBV7-6|TRBJ2-6
CASSLAQGPSVHSGANVLTF
>TRBV20-1|TRBJ2-1
CSARVPGQERGRQFF
>TRBV11-2|TRBJ2-5
CASSSRSGTQETQYF
>TRBV28|TRBJ2-6
CASGTVVTGANVLTF
>TRBV20-1|TRBJ2-3
CSARDRAGGGFTDTQYF
>TRBV5-1|TRBJ2-7
CASSQDSNNEQYF
>TRBV5-1|TRBJ2-1
CASSPGTSGLSSYNGQFF
>TRBV5-1|TRBJ2-7
CASRGAGGTYEQYF
>TRBV7-2|TRBJ1-2
CASSAEQGGGYTF
>TRBV27|TRBJ1-2
CAITDGYGYTF
>TRBV7-9|TRBJ1-1
CASGRGLGTEAFF
>TRBV5-1|TRBJ2-5
CASSLSARGGGEETQYF
>TRBV6-2/TRBV6-3|TRBJ1-5
CASSYEGGRALNQPQHF
>TRBV6-5|TRBJ2-7
CASSQKNEQYF
>TRBV6-2/TRBV6-3|TRBJ2-3
CASSPGQGLVTDTQYF
>TRBV30|TRBJ2-1
CAWAGGYYNEQFF
>TRBV25-1|TRBJ2-3
CASSESGALGLRDTQYF
>TRBV6-2/TRBV6-3|TRBJ1-5
CASRPDHQPQHF
>TRBV28|TRBJ2-7
CASRPTGTGGGEQYF
>TRBV15|TRBJ2-2
CATSREGRDGELFF
>TRBV7-3|TRBJ2-1
CASSPPLERGGNEQFF
>TRBV7-9|TRBJ2-5
CASSLALGETQYF
>TRBV12-3/TRBV12-4|TRBJ2-3
CASSFTTVRTDAQYF
>TRBV29-1|TRBJ1-5
CSVGSKGQPQHF
>TRBV20-1|TRBJ1-1
CSVWGAGDTEAFF
>TRBV20-1|TRBJ2-3
CSASGRPLTDTQYF
>TRBV5-1|TRBJ2-1
CASSLRAGETQFF
>TRBV18|TRBJ1-3
CASSLQGQGSGNTIYF
>TRBV10-3|TRBJ1-6
CATGQGENSPLHF
>TRBV4-2|TRBJ1-1
CASSQETGRGFDTEAFF
>TRBV9|TRBJ1-1
CASSEGTGGTEAFF
>TRBV12-3/TRBV12-4|TRBJ2-1
CASSLTTGGAWQFF